One and the same sample provided the 7 T cell receptor beta chains below, sequenced in a study of blood T cells in healthy people across ages (dated by TCRdb to the mid-2010s). The method was 5' RACE. The instrument given in TCRdb is Illumina HiSeq 2500. A second PCR of roughly 6 to 11 cycles was run with a J-beta primer mix and a sample-barcoded 5' primer. TCRdb trimmed public reads at Q25 via fastp, called clones via MiXCR and kept in-frame beta chains. For every CDR3 protein sequence, its rows merge into one entry that carries the most common genes and DNA. This sample holds approximately 850,000 distinct CDR3 sequences; about 62% were observed only once. Roughly 20% of the sample is held by the ten biggest clonotypes. Input material: blood. Receptor source: a man aged 25-45 years in good health.

The chain carries TRBV29-1 and TRBJ2-3, with TRBD2 identical over 7 bases. Per the germline V gene, CDR1 is SQVTM and CDR2 is ANQGSEA. This CDR3 comprises 13 residues. V was clipped by 6 bases and J by 0 bases; unmatched bases: 3. CDR3 loop: CSVGGGSTDTQYF. The CDR3 DNA is TGCAGCGTGGGCGGGGGAAGCACAGATACGCAGTATTTT.

This clonotype occurred once. This sequence joins TRBV4-2 and TRBJ2-3; a weak D match, TRBD2 (5 bases). CDR3 size: 18 residues. Trimming pared 0 bases from V and 0 bases from J, leaving 16 bases between. Germline V lookup: CDR1 LGHNA, CDR2 YNFKEQ. The CDR3 reads CASSQESVAGLSTDTQYF. In nucleotides, the CDR3 is TGTGCCAGCAGCCAAGAATCGGTCGCGGGTCTGAGCACAGATACGCAGTATTTT.

V is TRBV15 and J is TRBJ1-1, with TRBD1 as a possible D gene (5 bases). CDR1 and CDR2 (germline): LNHNV, YYDKDF (reference sequence). Trimming cost V 1 base and J 4 bases, with 10 bases left between them. This CDR3 has 14 residues. CDR3 coding DNA: TGTGCCACCAGCAGAGGGGGGAGTGGCACTGAAGCTTTCTTT. This encodes CATSRGGSGTEAFF.

J is TRBJ2-4 and V is TRBV5-1, with TRBD1 matching over 11 bases. Near its end, the DNA agrees better with TRBJ2-7, so the J call may be wrong. The CDR3 sequence is 13 residues long. Germline assignment: CDR1 SGHRS and CDR2 YFSETQ. The CDR3: CASFRDRGDEQYF. The CDR3 DNA is TGCGCCAGTTTCCGGGACAGGGGGGACGAGCAGTACTTC.

The DNA of the CDR3 is TGTGCCAGCAGCCAAGAGGTCGACGATGGCTACACCTTC. It translates to CASSQEVDDGYTF. The J gene is TRBJ1-2, the V gene TRBV4-2; D is ambiguous. The CDR3 runs to 13 residues. The germline CDR1 and CDR2 sequences are LGHNA and YNFKEQ. Trimming took off 0 bases at V and 6 bases at J, with 8 bases between the two ends.

The V gene is TRBV6-6, the J gene TRBJ2-7, with a tentative D call TRBD1 (5 bases). V dropped 5 bases and J dropped 2 bases, with 10 bases sitting between them. Germline CDR1 MNHNY, CDR2 SVGAGI (reference sequence). CDR3 length: 13 amino acids. CDR3 in DNA: TGTGCCAGCAGTGACATGGGGCCCTACGAGCAGTACTTC. Residues: CASSDMGPYEQYF.

This chain joins TRBV29-1 and TRBJ2-3; 9 nucleotides match TRBD2. V was pared by 6 bases and J by 4 bases, with 11 bases of the junction left unmatched. The CDR3 contains 15 residues. Looked up from germline, CDR1 is SQVTM and CDR2 is ANQGSEA. Here the CDR3 reads CSVAAGTSISDTQYF. CDR3 DNA sequence: TGCAGCGTGGCAGCCGGGACTAGCATATCAGATACGCAGTATTTT.